The 11 T cell receptor beta chains below were found in one sample sequenced in a study of cytomegalovirus exposure and HLA in healthy donors. A multiplex PCR was run with 60 Vbeta primers and 13 Jbeta primers. Libraries were prepared by immunoSEQ multiplex PCR; TCRdb keeps only in-frame clonotypes and omits some of them. Among about 140,000 clones listed, about 80% were seen once. Sequencing used PBMCs. The receptors were sampled from a young man in good health and CMV-seropositive.

The chain is built from TRBV19 and TRBJ1-5; D may be TRBD1 (5 bases). Germline assignment: CDR1 LNHDA and CDR2 SQIVND (reference sequence). The CDR3 spans 13 residues. V was trimmed by 3 bases and J by 4 bases, leaving 7 bases between them. The CDR3 protein is CASSMTENQPQHF. The CDR3 nucleotides are TGTGCCAGTAGTATGACAGAAAATCAGCCCCAGCATTTT.

In its sample, this clone was seen once. The chain couples TRBV9 to TRBJ2-2; D gene ambiguous. Germline loops: CDR1 SGDLS, CDR2 YYNGEE. V lost 0 bases to trimming and J lost 4 bases, with 13 bases between them. CDR3 length: 16 residues. The CDR3 nucleotides are TGTGCCAGCAGCGTAGCTGCTGATTCGGGCACCGGGGAGCTGTTTTTT. It encodes CASSVAADSGTGELFF. Variable domain in full (rest from reference TRBV9 and TRBJ2-2): DSGVTQTPKHLITATGQRVTLRCSPRSGDLSVYWYQQSLDQGLQFLIQYYNGEERAKGNILERFSAQQFPDLHSELNLSSLELGDSALYFCASSVAADSGTGELFFGEGSRLTVL.

This chain joins TRBV19 and TRBJ1-1; D is unresolved. The V and J ends lost 7 bases and 3 bases respectively, with 24 bases between them. This CDR3 has 17 residues. Germline V gene sequence: CDR1 LNHDA, CDR2 SQIVND (reference sequence). The CDR3 bases are TGTGCCAGTACCGAACCCCCGTATTCAGGAATCGACACTGAAGCTTTCTTT. The encoded protein is CASTEPPYSGIDTEAFF.

This clone appeared a few times. CDR3 in amino acids: CASSLGAGGNTGELFF. CDR3 DNA: TGTGCCAGCAGCTTGGGAGCGGGAGGGAACACCGGGGAGCTGTTTTTT. The chain has TRBV5-4 and TRBJ2-2; 9 bases agree with TRBD2. The CDR3 extends over 16 amino acids. The J segment lost 1 base and the V segment lost 0 bases, leaving 1 base of the junction unmatched. From germline, CDR1 is SGHNT and CDR2 YYREEE (reference sequence).

This chain links TRBV28 with TRBJ2-7; 7 bases line up with TRBD1. Per the germline V gene, CDR1 is MDHEN and CDR2 is SYDVKM. This CDR3 is 15 amino acids long. With V trimmed by 4 bases and J by 4 bases, 10 bases remained unmatched. CDR3 DNA sequence: TGTGCCAGCAGTTCCCCGCCAGGGGGAAGTTACGAGCAGTACTTC. The encoded protein is CASSSPPGGSYEQYF. The full variable domain, rest sourced from reference TRBV28 and TRBJ2-7, is DVKVTQSSRYLVKRTGEKVFLECVQDMDHENMFWYRQDPGLGLRLIYFSYDVKMKEKGDIPEGYSVSREKKERFSLILESASTNQTSMYLCASSSPPGGSYEQYFGPGTRLTVT.

The chain is built from TRBV29-1 and TRBJ2-5; D perhaps matches TRBD2 (6 bases). The CDR3 loop spans 13 amino acids. V shed 5 bases and J shed 1 base, with 11 bases lying between them. Germline V gene data show CDR1 as SQVTM and CDR2 as ANQGSEA. As DNA, the CDR3 is TGCAGCGTTCGCCGGAGGGCCCAAGAGACCCAGTACTTC. It yields the protein CSVRRRAQETQYF.

This chain connects TRBV9 to TRBJ2-2; 7 positions agree with TRBD1. Germline V gene lookup returns CDR1 SGDLS and CDR2 YYNGEE. Germline trimming cut 5 bases from V and 5 bases from J; bases unmatched to any gene: 9. The CDR3 has 15 residues. CDR3 protein: CASRRQGKGTGELFF. The CDR3 coding sequence is TGTGCCAGCAGGCGACAGGGAAAAGGGACCGGGGAGCTGTTTTTT.

The J gene is TRBJ2-3, the V gene TRBV5-1; D ambiguous. This CDR3 is built from 13 residues. V was pared by 4 bases and J by 2 bases, with 8 bases between. Germline CDR1 is SGHRS and CDR2 is YFSETQ. The CDR3 DNA reads TGCGCCAGCAGCCCGACATCCACAGATACGCAGTATTTT. It encodes CASSPTSTDTQYF.

The chain joins TRBV28 to TRBJ2-5; 10 bases agree with TRBD2. CDR3 size: 17 residues. V shed 4 bases, J shed 5 bases, and the junction held 13 bases outside the gene matches. Looked up from germline, CDR1 is MDHEN and CDR2 is SYDVKM. The CDR3 DNA reads TGTGCCAGCAGTTCTTCCGTGCCTAGCGGGGGAAGGGAGACCCAGTACTTC. Translating it yields CASSSSVPSGGRETQYF.

The chain is built from TRBV15 and TRBJ2-4, with 7 nucleotides matching TRBD1. Trimming cost V 0 bases and J 8 bases; bases outside gene matches: 7. Germline V gives CDR1 LNHNV, CDR2 YYDKDF (reference sequence). There are 15 residues in the CDR3. CDR3: CATSRDQTGVDIQYF. Here the CDR3 DNA reads TGTGCCACCAGCAGAGATCAAACAGGGGTGGACATTCAGTACTTC.

V gene TRBV5-6 combines with J gene TRBJ2-1, with 10 bases lining up with TRBD2. The CDR3 contains 17 residues. Trimming at V came to 2 bases and at J to 1 base, leaving 6 bases not matched to a gene. Germline CDR1 SGHDT, CDR2 YYEEEE. The CDR3 reads CASSLAGGLKSYNEQFF. DNA for the CDR3: TGTGCCAGCAGCTTAGCGGGAGGGCTAAAGTCCTACAATGAGCAGTTCTTC.